One TCR beta chain is described in this entry. This entry belongs to a study of blood T cell repertoires in COVID-19. The wider study: Collection of acute and convalescent COVID-19 samples took place in the United States, Italy and Spain. Nucleic acid was either cDNA or gDNA, and it came from T cells, B-cell-depleted T cells, or PBMCs.

Assay used: immunoSEQ multiplex PCR; TCRdb lists only in-frame clones, some missing. The sample lists approximately 100,000 clones; about 87% were seen once. This TCR was recovered from a human donor with COVID-19, enrolled during active disease. The donor label of this sample is uncertain. What was sequenced was peripheral blood.

The CDR3 sequence is CATSSSGGSQETQYF. The DNA for the CDR3 is TGTGCCACCAGTTCTAGCGGGGGCAGCCAAGAGACCCAGTACTTC. The chain recombines TRBV24-1 with TRBJ2-5, with TRBD2 matching 10 bases. The CDR3 covers 15 residues. Losses at the gene ends were 6 bases for V and 1 base for J; bases not matched to a gene: 4. Germline V CDR1 and CDR2: KGHDR, SFDVKD.